The rows below give T cell receptor beta chains drawn from one sample of a study of blood T cell repertoires in COVID-19. Generated by immunoSEQ multiplex PCR, the TCRdb table keeps only in-frame clones and is missing some. The sample consists of about 150,000 clones, about 79% of them appearing once. Sequenced: peripheral blood. The receptors were sampled from a woman in her forties or fifties with acute or convalescent COVID-19. Both conserved end residues are part of each CDR3. The D gene is left open where the match is weak. Where a row states a size, it is once, few, many or the class of an expanded clone; other rows omit it.

v_call	j_call	clone_size	d_call	cdr3_aa	cdr3_nt
TRBV6-1	TRBJ1-2	.	.	CASSEMAGGGRTYGYTF	TGTGCCAGCAGTGAAATGGCGGGAGGCGGTCGAACCTATGGCTACACCTTC
TRBV27	TRBJ1-6	.	.	CASRSYPLENSPLHF	TGTGCCAGCAGATCCTACCCGCTGGAGAATTCACCCCTCCACTTT
TRBV5-6	TRBJ1-6	.	.	CASSLVERNSPLHF	TGTGCCAGCAGCTTGGTAGAGAGGAATTCACCCCTCCACTTT
TRBV9	TRBJ1-2	.	.	CASSVDQTNYGYTF	TGTGCCAGCAGCGTAGATCAGACTAACTATGGCTACACCTTC
TRBV11-2	TRBJ2-3	once	TRBD2	CASSPGTSGGRWDTQYF	TGTGCCAGCAGCCCAGGGACTAGCGGGGGGAGATGGGATACGCAGTATTTT
TRBV27	TRBJ2-5	few	.	CASSFSLSSRKTQYF	TGTGCCAGCAGTTTTTCACTATCAAGCCGAAAGACCCAGTACTTC
TRBV19	TRBJ2-1	.	TRBD2	CASSKTSGAVNEQFF	TGTGCCAGTAGTAAAACTAGCGGGGCGGTGAATGAGCAGTTCTTC
TRBV19	TRBJ2-7	.	TRBD1	CASSMRDRSYEQYF	TGTGCCAGTAGTATGAGGGACAGAAGCTACGAGCAGTACTTC
TRBV7-9	TRBJ1-5	.	TRBD1	CASSWGTGDSNQPQHF	TGTGCCAGCAGCTGGGGGACAGGTGATAGCAATCAGCCCCAGCATTTT
TRBV25-1	TRBJ2-5	.	TRBD1	CASSVAGTVQETQYF	TGTGCCAGCAGTGTAGCCGGGACAGTCCAAGAGACCCAGTACTTC
TRBV5-8	TRBJ2-7	.	TRBD2	CASSLGETAGVSHEQYF	TGTGCCAGCAGCCTGGGAGAGACAGCGGGAGTATCCCACGAGCAGTACTTC
TRBV12-3/TRBV12-4	TRBJ1-2	.	.	CASTPLDSSYTF	TGTGCCAGCACCCCCCTGGACAGCTCCTACACCTTC
TRBV7-2	TRBJ2-2	.	TRBD1	CASSRWGQGNTGELFF	TGTGCCAGCAGCCGGTGGGGACAGGGAAACACCGGGGAGCTGTTTTTT
TRBV15	TRBJ2-5	.	TRBD1	CATSRMTGGQQETQYF	TGTGCCACCAGCAGGATGACAGGGGGACAGCAAGAGACCCAGTACTTC
TRBV2	TRBJ1-6	.	.	CASSEEGGVRSPLHF	TGTGCCAGCAGTGAGGAGGGGGGGGTGCGTTCACCCCTCCACTTT
TRBV12-3/TRBV12-4	TRBJ1-2	.	TRBD1	CASIRTGDFGYTF	TGTGCCAGCATTAGGACAGGGGACTTTGGCTACACCTTC
TRBV28	TRBJ2-5	.	.	CASSLSVPETQYF	TGTGCCAGCAGTTTATCGGTCCCGGAGACCCAGTACTTC
TRBV28	TRBJ1-2	few	TRBD1	CASSLPGGGYTF	TGTGCCAGCAGTTTACCAGGGGGCGGCTACACCTTC